This TCR beta chain was identified in a study of shared T cell receptors in the human thymus. TCRdb's copy holds only in-frame clones and misses some; the assay was immunoSEQ multiplex PCR. Of 650,000 to 950,000 clones in the sample, 70% to 90% are singletons; the top ten hold roughly 0.01%. The same sample was also studied in work on human thymus T cells. This second study notes: In corrective heart surgery, resections were taken, and these provided the thymus tissue. What appeared biased in thymic and blood repertoires was the usage of V and J genes.

This clonotype was obtained from a girl under three years old with a congenital heart defect. What was sequenced was thymocytes.

The CDR3 loop is CASTRQTGNTEAFF. The CDR3 nucleotides are TGTGCCAGCACGCGCCAAACAGGGAACACTGAAGCTTTCTTT. The chain recombines TRBV2 with TRBJ1-1, with D tentatively TRBD1 (5 bases). V was clipped by 7 bases and J by 1 base, with 13 bases between them. This CDR3 spans 14 amino acids. Germline CDR1 and CDR2: SNHLY and FYNNEI.